This T cell receptor beta chain originates from a study of cytomegalovirus exposure and HLA in healthy donors. Findings of the study overall: Most TCR sequences were rare, but some public TCRs occurred in many donors. Clusters of TCRs from the first cohort tended to co-occur in the 120 or so validation repertoires (as a later analysis found).

TCRdb's copy holds only in-frame clones and misses some; the assay was immunoSEQ multiplex PCR. Among 90,000 to 150,000 clones, less than 90% were seen once, and the ten largest hold roughly 4.4%. Comments on this clone: The antigen is unknown.

Losses at the gene ends were 2 bases for V and 3 bases for J; bases not matched to a gene: 13. The CDR3 length is 18 residues. Germline CDR1 MNHNS, CDR2 SASEGT. The TCR was taken from a man aged 18 to 30 in good health and CMV-seropositive. The specimen was PBMCs. The chain employs TRBV6-1 and TRBJ2-7; 10 positions match TRBD1. CDR3 sequence: CASSETYSSGTGVYEQYF. CDR3 DNA: TGTGCCAGCAGTGAAACATACTCTTCGGGGACAGGGGTCTACGAGCAGTACTTC.